The next 8 T cell receptor beta chains were all read from a single sample in a study of a mutant IDH1 vaccine in newly diagnosed glioma. The time point here: week 35, safety follow-up. In every dose of vaccine, 300 ug of mutant IDH1 20-mer peptide was given alongside topical imiquimod. Method: immunoSEQ multiplex PCR; TCRdb's copy keeps in-frame clones and lacks some. The sample holds tens of thousands of clones; roughly nine tenths are singletons and the top ten take around 1.5%. These receptors lack a known antigen. The starting material was PBMCs, obtained from a glioma patient whose treatment included an IDH1 peptide vaccine. These receptors came from a man aged 35-49 years with glioma.

This chain uses TRBV5-1 with TRBJ1-1, with TRBD1 as a possible D gene (5 bases). V lost 0 bases and J 4 bases, leaving 13 bases between the germline ends. The CDR3 is 15 amino acids. Germline CDR1 reads SGHRS; CDR2 reads YFSETQ. DNA of the CDR3: TGCGCCAGCAGCTTGGCCGGGGGTTTTGCCACTGAAGCTTTCTTT. This gives the protein CASSLAGGFATEAFF. Filled out from reference TRBV5-1 and TRBJ1-1, the complete variable domain reads KAGVTQTPRYLIKTRGQQVTLSCSPISGHRSVSWYQQTPGQGLQFLFEYFSETQRNKGNFPGRFSGRQFSNSRSEMNVSTLELGDSALYLCASSLAGGFATEAFFGQGTRLTVV.

The rearrangement links TRBV19 to TRBJ1-1; perhaps TRBD1 as D (5 bases). The CDR3 covers 11 residues. CDR1 is LNHDA, CDR2 SQIVND, per germline (reference sequence). V gave up 4 bases and J gave up 10 bases, with 10 bases separating them. The CDR3 DNA reads as TGTGCCAGTAGTAGTCGGGACCGAGCTTTCTTT. It encodes CASSSRDRAFF.

The genes are TRBV6-5 and TRBJ1-6; TRBD1 is a possible D gene (6 bases). The CDR3 is made up of 13 amino acids. The germline CDR1 and CDR2 sequences are MNHEY and SVGAGI. Trimming removed 6 bases from V and 7 bases from J, with 10 bases in between. The CDR3, as DNA: TGTGCCAGCAGAGATACAGGGAATTCACCCCTCCACTTT. Translating gives CASRDTGNSPLHF.

The V gene is TRBV7-2, the J gene TRBJ1-2; D unclear. Germline CDR1 reads SGHTA; CDR2 reads FQGNSA. V was clipped by 1 base and J by 5 bases, with 14 bases between them. This CDR3 has 15 amino acids. This chain's CDR3 is CASSLVGDLGYGYTF. CDR3 nucleotide sequence: TGTGCCAGCAGCTTAGTGGGAGACTTGGGGTATGGCTACACCTTC.

The V and J genes are TRBV11-1 and TRBJ1-2; no reliable D call. V was trimmed by 2 bases and J by 7 bases, leaving 11 bases between them. The CDR3 spans 13 residues. CDR1 is SGHAT and CDR2 is FQDESV in the germline V gene (reference sequence). CDR3 amino acids: CASSLQISSGYTF. CDR3 nucleotides: TGTGCCAGCAGCTTACAGATCTCGAGTGGCTACACCTTC.

This chain joins TRBV7-6 and TRBJ2-1, with a tentative D call TRBD1 (5 bases). CDR3 size: 12 residues. V was clipped by 2 bases and J by 11 bases, with 10 bases between them. Per the germline V gene, CDR1 is SGHVS and CDR2 is FNYEAQ. Here the CDR3 reads CASSLWSGQQFF. As DNA, the CDR3 is TGTGCCAGCAGCTTATGGTCAGGGCAGCAGTTCTTC.

This chain links TRBV28 with TRBJ2-1; the D gene is possibly TRBD2 (6 bases). V lost 3 bases and J lost 9, with 15 bases in between. The CDR3 totals 14 residues. CDR1 is MDHEN, CDR2 SYDVKM, per germline. The CDR3 DNA reads TGTGCCAGCAGTTTCCTAGGAGGGGCCCGTGAGCAGTTCTTC. It codes for CASSFLGGAREQFF.

The chain employs TRBV6-1 and TRBJ2-2, with D hard to call. This CDR3 is 14 amino acids long. CDR1 MNHNS and CDR2 SASEGT come from the germline V gene. The V gene lost 11 bases and the J gene lost 5 bases, with 18 bases spanning the gap. CDR3 sequence reads: CAVHKGKGTGELFF. Written as DNA, the CDR3 is TGTGCCGTTCATAAGGGCAAGGGAACCGGGGAGCTGTTTTTT.